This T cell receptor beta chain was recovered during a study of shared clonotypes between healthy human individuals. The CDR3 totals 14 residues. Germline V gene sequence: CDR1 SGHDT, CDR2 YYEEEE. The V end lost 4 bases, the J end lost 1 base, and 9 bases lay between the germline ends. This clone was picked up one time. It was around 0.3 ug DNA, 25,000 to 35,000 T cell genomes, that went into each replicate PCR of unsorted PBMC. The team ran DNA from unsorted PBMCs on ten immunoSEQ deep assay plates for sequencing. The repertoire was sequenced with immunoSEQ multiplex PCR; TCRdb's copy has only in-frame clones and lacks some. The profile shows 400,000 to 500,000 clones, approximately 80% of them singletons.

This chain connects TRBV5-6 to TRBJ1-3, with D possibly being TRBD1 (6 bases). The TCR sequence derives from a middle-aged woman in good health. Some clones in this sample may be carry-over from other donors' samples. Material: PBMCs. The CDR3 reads CASSHRASGNTIYF. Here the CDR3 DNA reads TGTGCCAGCAGCCACAGGGCTTCTGGAAACACCATATATTTT.